Listed below are T cell receptor beta chains from one sample, sequenced in a study of T cells in Graves' hyperthyroidism and ophthalmopathy. From the multiplex PCR reads, TCRdb called clonotypes with MiXCR, one entry per CDR3 protein. The sample yields fewer than 850,000 distinct CDR3 sequences, roughly 17% seen once. Material: blood. The receptors derive from a man aged 50-59 years with Graves' hyperthyroidism. The CDR3 runs from the conserved cysteine through the conserved F or W. D genes are given only for firm matches.

D gene,V gene,CDR3 protein
.,TRBV24-1,CATSGLGGQPQHF
.,TRBV7-2,CASSWVIGPQADEQYF
TRBD1,TRBV30,CAWSVLAGTGGYTF
TRBD1,TRBV5-1,CASSFQGDLSYNEQFF
.,TRBV9,CASSVVSGSGTQYF
TRBD1,TRBV6-5,CASGYRQGDEKLFF
.,TRBV29-1,CSAPAAPDYNEQFF
TRBD2,TRBV27,CASSLLRTSGTDTQYF
TRBD2,TRBV20-1,CSAREGLGEQFF
.,TRBV2,CASSGTAYTGELFF
.,TRBV27,CASSPRGVEQYF
.,TRBV7-3,CASSFGALTEAFF
.,TRBV20-1,CSALGTETQYF
.,TRBV25-1,CASSTTESNQPQHF
TRBD2,TRBV10-3,CAINTGGGETQYF
.,TRBV20-1,CSVRAASDTQYF
.,TRBV7-2,CASSLRRRIEAFF
TRBD2,TRBV6-4,CASSALAGGTEQFF
TRBD2,TRBV20-1,CSAGGDRREGGETQYF
TRBD1,TRBV10-1,CASSDTGGTGELFF
.,TRBV7-4,CASSLFSRMNTEAFF
.,TRBV28,CASTQPTEAFF
TRBD2,TRBV12-3/TRBV12-4,CASSLGTSGRSDTQYF
.,TRBV27,CASSSGLEAFF
.,TRBV6-2/TRBV6-3,CASSYDTDGYTF
TRBD2,TRBV2,CASSFSGRVSYNEQFF
.,TRBV2,CASVYNSNQPQHF
.,TRBV7-6,CASSSRGKRDTGELFF
.,TRBV5-6,CASSRGTIYEQYF
TRBD1,TRBV6-1,CAIQTGGTEAFF
.,TRBV5-6,CASSILGGVNSPLHF
TRBD1,TRBV27,CASSPAGGPRQGIFNLANYGYTF
.,TRBV28,CASSFFALGAFF
.,TRBV20-1,CSARDFGGGETQYF
.,TRBV28,CASSLQLLAQYF
.,TRBV11-2,CASSLGQQAFF
TRBD1,TRBV9,CASSVGTENNEQFF
.,TRBV4-1,CASSQEGDAPSYGYTF
.,TRBV11-1,CASSFQGVGRNQPQHF
.,TRBV7-9,CASSSQGSGFQPQHF
.,TRBV6-1,CASSELMSDYNEQFF